The sequence of this T cell receptor (beta chain) was determined in a study of blood T cell repertoires in COVID-19. Study information: Whether acute or convalescent, the COVID-19 samples came from the United States, Italy and Spain.

CDR3 length equals 16 residues. CDR1 and CDR2 (germline): LNHDA, SQIVND (reference sequence). V was trimmed by 6 bases and J by 0 bases, leaving 15 bases between them. Patients at the Seattle site were enrolled during active infection and followed longitudinally. Some clones are missing from TCRdb's copy, which holds only in-frame ones; the method was immunoSEQ multiplex PCR. The profile covers about 320,000 clones, with under 90% appearing a single time and roughly 11% taken by the ten largest. Sequencing was done on a sample of peripheral blood. The chain employs TRBV19 and TRBJ1-5; D might be TRBD1 (6 bases). The clonotype originates from a woman younger than 45 with COVID-19, enrolled during active disease. DNA of the CDR3: TGTGCCAGTAGCCCCAGGACAGCTTATAGCAATCAGCCCCAGCATTTT. Amino acids: CASSPRTAYSNQPQHF. The entire variable domain, with the rest obtained from reference TRBV19 and TRBJ1-5, is as follows: DGGITQSPKYLFRKEGQNVTLSCEQNLNHDAMYWYRQDPGQGLRLIYYSQIVNDFQKGDIAEGYSVSREKKESFPLTVTSAQKNPTAFYLCASSPRTAYSNQPQHFGDGTRLSIL.